Shown below are 31 T cell receptor beta chains from a single sample sequenced in a study of cytomegalovirus exposure and HLA in healthy donors. PCR amplification relied on 60 Vbeta primers (plus 13 Jbeta primers). Here immunoSEQ multiplex PCR was the method, and the copy in TCRdb shows in-frame clones only, minus some. The repertoire includes approximately 150,000 clones, over 65% of them detected once, and 2.5% to 3% sits in the top ten. The sample consisted of PBMCs. These receptor sequences come from a female donor in good health and CMV-seronegative.

V usage is TRBV2 and J usage is TRBJ2-1, with TRBD2 matching over 8 bases. V was clipped by 2 bases and J by 2 bases; unmatched bases: 5. This CDR3 has 16 residues. Germline V lookup: CDR1 SNHLY, CDR2 FYNNEI. The CDR3 sequence: CASSEWWTSPYNEQFF. The DNA of the CDR3 is TGTGCCAGCAGTGAATGGTGGACTAGCCCCTACAATGAGCAGTTCTTC.

This clone was found a few times. The chain is built from TRBV6-6 and TRBJ1-1, with D possibly being TRBD1 (6 bases). Looked up from germline, CDR1 is MNHNY and CDR2 is SVGAGI (reference sequence). This CDR3 contains 14 residues. The V gene lost 2 bases and the J gene lost 1 base, with 8 bases spanning the gap. The CDR3 nucleotides read TGTGCCAGCAGTTACCCAGGGGCGAACACTGAAGCTTTCTTT. As protein: CASSYPGANTEAFF.

The genes are TRBV27 and TRBJ2-7, with D perhaps TRBD2 (6 bases). Germline loops: CDR1 MNHEY, CDR2 SMNVEV (reference sequence). This CDR3 comprises 16 residues. Trimming stripped 2 bases from V and 3 bases from J, with 17 bases between. CDR3 region: CASSLGTGALGYEQYF. The CDR3, as DNA: TGTGCCAGCAGTTTAGGGACGGGAGCGCTAGGCTACGAGCAGTACTTC.

The V gene is TRBV7-9, the J gene TRBJ1-2; D gene uncertain. This CDR3 spans 12 amino acids. CDR1 and CDR2 from the germline V gene are SEHNR and FQNEAQ (reference sequence). Trimming shortened V by 5 bases and J by 1 base, and 5 bases separated the two germline ends. The CDR3 protein is CASSPYNYGYTF. Written as DNA, the CDR3 is TGTGCCAGCAGCCCCTATAACTATGGCTACACCTTC.

This clone is a singleton in its sample. V and J are TRBV5-4 and TRBJ2-6; 11 nucleotides line up with TRBD2. Germline CDR1 is SGHNT and CDR2 is YYREEE (reference sequence). J was trimmed by 1 base and V by 6 bases; bases with no gene match: 9. The CDR3 extends over 18 amino acids. CDR3 sequence: CASKNPTSGISGANVLTF. The CDR3 region has the DNA TGTGCCAGCAAAAACCCGACTAGCGGGATTTCTGGGGCCAACGTCCTGACTTTC.

The genes are TRBV28 and TRBJ1-5, with D perhaps TRBD1 (6 bases). Germline CDR1 MDHEN, CDR2 SYDVKM. Trimming pared 3 bases from V and 3 bases from J, leaving 15 bases between. CDR3 size: 16 residues. CDR3 sequence reads: CASSFKFRGPNQPQHF. The CDR3 DNA follows: TGTGCCAGCAGTTTTAAGTTCAGGGGCCCCAATCAGCCCCAGCATTTT.

The V call is TRBV4-1, the J call TRBJ2-5, with 9 bases that match TRBD2. CDR1 is MGHRA, CDR2 YSYEKL, per germline. CDR3 length: 16 amino acids. The J segment lost 0 bases and the V segment lost 3 bases, leaving 5 bases of the junction unmatched. The CDR3 loop reads CASSQPPSGDQETQYF. CDR3 in DNA: TGCGCCAGCAGCCAGCCCCCTAGCGGGGACCAAGAGACCCAGTACTTC.

V usage is TRBV7-9 and J usage is TRBJ1-1; TRBD1 aligns across 12 bases. The CDR3 consists of 15 residues. Trimming removed 5 bases from V and 4 bases from J; junction bases left unmatched: 5. Per the germline V gene, CDR1 is SEHNR and CDR2 is FQNEAQ (reference sequence). CDR3 nucleotide sequence: TGTGCCAGCAGCCCGGGGACAGGGGGCTCCACTGAAGCTTTCTTT. Translation gives CASSPGTGGSTEAFF.

This clone has a handful of counts. The chain recombines TRBV4-1 with TRBJ1-3; TRBD1 might be the D (6 bases). The CDR3 is 17 amino acids. The V gene lost 4 bases and the J gene lost 7 bases, with 23 bases spanning the gap. CDR1 MGHRA and CDR2 YSYEKL come from the germline V gene. The CDR3 DNA follows: TGCGCCAGCAGCCGAGGGGGGGTAGTCCTCAAGGGCAACACCATATATTTT. Translation: CASSRGGVVLKGNTIYF.

V gene TRBV27 combines with J gene TRBJ1-1, with 9 nucleotides matching TRBD1. CDR3 length: 15 amino acids. Germline CDR1 is MNHEY and CDR2 is SMNVEV (reference sequence). V shed 5 bases, J shed 5 bases, and the junction held 9 bases outside the gene matches. The CDR3 nucleotides read TGTGCCAGCAGTACCACAGGGGGCGTCAGGACTGAAGCTTTCTTT. Translated, it gives CASSTTGGVRTEAFF.

The CDR3 here is CSGTESETQYF. The CDR3, as DNA: TGCAGCGGGACAGAGTCAGAGACCCAGTACTTC. This chain uses TRBV29-1 with TRBJ2-5; a possible D gene is TRBD1 (6 bases). This CDR3 has 11 amino acids. The V end was cut by 7 bases, the J end by 4 bases, with 10 bases between. Germline-derived CDR1 and CDR2 are SQVTM and ANQGSEA.

V usage is TRBV5-1 and J usage is TRBJ2-7; D unresolved. The CDR3 is 16 amino acids. The V gene's germline CDR1 is SGHRS and CDR2 YFSETQ. The ends were cut back, 5 bases at V and 3 bases at J, with 21 bases in the middle. The CDR3, as DNA: TGCGCCAGCAGGAAAAATCGACCAGGCGAACACTACGAGCAGTACTTC. Translating it yields CASRKNRPGEHYEQYF.

The chain links TRBV6-1 to TRBJ1-3; the D gene is possibly TRBD1 (5 bases). Looked up from germline, CDR1 is MNHNS and CDR2 is SASEGT. Trimming took 6 bases from V and 2 from J, leaving 11 bases between them. The length of the CDR3 is 14 residues. CDR3 sequence (DNA): TGTGCCAGCAGGGAGCGGGACCCTGGAAACACCATATATTTT. Its translation is CASRERDPGNTIYF.

The chain employs TRBV11-2 and TRBJ2-1; TRBD1 agrees at 8 bases. Germline V CDR1 and CDR2: SGHAT, FQNNGV. This CDR3 contains 14 residues. Trimming cost V 8 bases and J 7 bases; bases outside gene matches: 10. The DNA for the CDR3 is TGTGCCAGCGGTCAGGGGGCGCGATGGAATGAGCAGTTCTTC. Protein: CASGQGARWNEQFF.

The rearrangement links TRBV4-3 to TRBJ2-3, with 7 bases matching TRBD1. Germline V CDR1 and CDR2: LGHNA, YSLEER. The CDR3 runs 16 residues. J gave up 8 bases and V 1 base, and 12 bases lay outside the gene matches. The CDR3 DNA follows: TGCGCCAGCAGCCAAGTGTTAAGGGGGCCCCCGGGTACGCAGTATTTT. This encodes CASSQVLRGPPGTQYF.

In nucleotides, the CDR3 is TGCGCCAGCAGCCAAGATCTGGCAGGCCAAGAGACCCAGTACTTC. It specifies CASSQDLAGQETQYF. The chain combines TRBV4-3 with TRBJ2-5; no clear D. Germline V gene lookup returns CDR1 LGHNA and CDR2 YSLEER. V lost 0 bases and J 1 base, leaving 9 bases between the germline ends. This CDR3 is 15 amino acids long.

This clone has just one count. The chain is built from TRBV7-6 and TRBJ1-6, with 11 bases that match TRBD1. V lost 5 bases to trimming and J lost 9 bases; unmatched junction nucleotides: 18. From germline, CDR1 is SGHVS and CDR2 FNYEAQ. This CDR3 region has 19 residues. The CDR3 region is CASSPRTGGARVWGSPLHF. Here the CDR3 DNA reads TGTGCCAGCAGCCCCAGGACAGGGGGCGCCCGGGTTTGGGGTTCACCCCTCCACTTT.

This clone showed up just a few times. The V gene is TRBV11-2, the J gene TRBJ2-2, with 8 bases aligning to TRBD2. The germline gives CDR1 SGHAT, CDR2 FQNNGV. The CDR3 is 18 residues long. After removal of 1 base from V and 3 bases from J, the junction contained 10 bases not matched to a gene. In DNA form, the CDR3 reads TGTGCCAGCAGCTTAGGGGTGGGCCGGGGGGGCCACACCGGGGAGCTGTTTTTT. This translates into CASSLGVGRGGHTGELFF.

The chain links TRBV19 to TRBJ1-5; D gene ambiguous. CDR1 and CDR2 (germline): LNHDA, SQIVND (reference sequence). The CDR3 has 13 residues. V lost 1 base, J lost 5 bases, and 6 bases lay in between. The CDR3 DNA is TGTGCCAGTAGTATAGTTGTCGATCAGCCCCAGCATTTT. Translating it yields CASSIVVDQPQHF.

This clone has just a few counts. The chain is built from TRBV27 and TRBJ2-3; no clear D gene. CDR1 is MNHEY, CDR2 SMNVEV, per germline (reference sequence). Trimming took 0 bases from V and 5 from J, leaving 6 bases between them. CDR3 length equals 13 residues. CDR3 loop: CASSLSSLDTQYF. In DNA form, the CDR3 reads TGTGCCAGCAGTTTATCATCGTTAGATACGCAGTATTTT.

This chain uses TRBV19 with TRBJ1-1, with 12 positions matching TRBD1. CDR3 length equals 17 residues. J lost 3 bases, V lost 5 bases, and 10 bases had no gene match. CDR1 is LNHDA and CDR2 is SQIVND in the germline V gene (reference sequence). The CDR3 reads CASSPRDRGRVHTEAFF. The CDR3, as DNA: TGTGCCAGTAGTCCACGGGACAGGGGGCGCGTTCACACTGAAGCTTTCTTT.

The V gene is TRBV6-1, the J gene TRBJ2-7; 8 bases match TRBD2. In germline, CDR1 is MNHNS, CDR2 SASEGT. The CDR3 has 17 residues. J gave up 0 bases and V 4 bases, and 11 bases lay outside the gene matches. This CDR3 is CASSVVTGGASSYEQYF. The CDR3 bases are TGTGCCAGCAGTGTCGTTACGGGAGGGGCGAGCTCCTACGAGCAGTACTTC.

The genes are TRBV15 and TRBJ2-1; 9 bases are shared with TRBD2. Germline CDR1 reads LNHNV; CDR2 reads YYDKDF (reference sequence). The CDR3 sequence is 17 residues long. The ends lost 0 bases at V and 5 bases at J; junction bases unmatched: 8. Here the CDR3 reads CATSRDRIAGVNNEQFF. The CDR3 DNA follows: TGTGCCACCAGCAGAGACCGAATAGCGGGAGTTAACAATGAGCAGTTCTTC.

V and J are TRBV6-5 and TRBJ2-7; 9 bases agree with TRBD2. The CDR3 sequence is 16 residues long. Germline V lookup: CDR1 MNHEY, CDR2 SVGAGI. The V and J ends lost 0 bases and 4 bases, in that order; junction bases with no gene match: 7. The DNA of the CDR3 is TGTGCCAGCAGTTACTCGTCGAGCGGGAGGATTTACGAGCAGTACTTC. Its protein is CASSYSSSGRIYEQYF.

The chain has TRBV28 and TRBJ1-5; perhaps TRBD1 as D (6 bases). This CDR3 comprises 16 residues. The germline V and J ends were trimmed by 1 base and 3 bases, with 13 bases remaining between them. Germline values: CDR1 MDHEN, CDR2 SYDVKM. The CDR3 DNA follows: TGTGCCAGCAGTTTATCTCCAGGGGTACCCAATCAGCCCCAGCATTTT. Amino acids: CASSLSPGVPNQPQHF.

The CDR3 DNA is TGTGCCACAGAGACAGGGTTTATGGATGAGCAGTTCTTC. Its translation is CATETGFMDEQFF. V and J are TRBV10-3 and TRBJ2-1; 7 positions agree with TRBD1. Losses at the gene ends were 10 bases for V and 8 bases for J; bases not matched to a gene: 11. The CDR3 extends over 13 amino acids. Germline V gene data show CDR1 as ENHRY and CDR2 as SYGVKD.

The chain joins TRBV6-5 to TRBJ1-2, with TRBD1 as a possible D gene (5 bases). Trimming took off 5 bases at V and 2 bases at J, with 15 bases between the two ends. This CDR3 spans 15 amino acids. Germline V CDR1 and CDR2: MNHEY, SVGAGI. The CDR3 protein is CASSHTGRINYGYTF. The CDR3 nucleotides are TGTGCCAGCAGTCATACAGGTCGAATAAACTATGGCTACACCTTC.

V and J are TRBV19 and TRBJ2-1, with TRBD2 identical over 11 bases. Germline CDR1 is LNHDA and CDR2 is SQIVND (reference sequence). After removal of 7 bases from V and 8 bases from J, the junction contained 7 bases not matched to a gene. The CDR3 totals 14 residues. The CDR3 protein is CASTRLAGSDEQFF. CDR3 nucleotides: TGTGCCAGTACGCGACTAGCGGGAAGCGATGAGCAGTTCTTC.

The chain is built from TRBV30 and TRBJ2-5, with D tentatively TRBD2 (5 bases). Germline CDR1 and CDR2: GTSNPN and SVGIG (reference sequence). Trimming left V 2 bases short and J 1 base short, with 11 bases between. The CDR3 runs 14 residues. The CDR3 nucleotides read TGTGCCTGGAGTAGCGGCAGCCCCCAAGAGACCCAGTACTTC. This encodes CAWSSGSPQETQYF.

This chain links TRBV28 with TRBJ2-6; D might be TRBD1 (6 bases). The germline CDR1 and CDR2 sequences are MDHEN and SYDVKM. V shed 8 bases and J shed 6 bases, with 11 bases lying between them. CDR3 length equals 13 residues. CDR3 region: CASGTYEANVLTF. As DNA, the CDR3 is TGTGCCAGCGGGACATACGAGGCCAACGTCCTGACTTTC.

The rearrangement joins TRBV28 to TRBJ1-5; no reliable D call. In germline, CDR1 is MDHEN, CDR2 SYDVKM. The CDR3 length is 14 residues. V dropped 0 bases and J dropped 1 base, with 4 bases sitting between them. Written as DNA, the CDR3 is TGTGCCAGCAGTTTATGGAGCAGCAATCAGCCCCAGCATTTT. Translating gives CASSLWSSNQPQHF.